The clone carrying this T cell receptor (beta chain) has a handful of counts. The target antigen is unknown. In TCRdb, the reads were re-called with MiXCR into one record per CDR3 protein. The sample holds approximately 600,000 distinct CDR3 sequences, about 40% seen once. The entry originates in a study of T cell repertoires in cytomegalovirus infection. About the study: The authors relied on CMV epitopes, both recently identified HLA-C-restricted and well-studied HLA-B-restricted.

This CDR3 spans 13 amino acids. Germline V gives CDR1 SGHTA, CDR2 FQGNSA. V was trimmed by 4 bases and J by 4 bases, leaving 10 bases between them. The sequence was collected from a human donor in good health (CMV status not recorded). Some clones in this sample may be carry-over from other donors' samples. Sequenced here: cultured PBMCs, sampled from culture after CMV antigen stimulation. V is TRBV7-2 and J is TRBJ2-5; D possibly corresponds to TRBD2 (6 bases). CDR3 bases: TGTGCCAGCAGCTCCGGAGGGCCAGAGACCCAGTACTTC. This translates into CASSSGGPETQYF.